This TCR beta chain emerged from a study of blood T cell repertoires in COVID-19. Sequencing used immunoSEQ multiplex PCR; TCRdb keeps in-frame clones, though not all of them. In the table there are some 160,000 clones, 83% of which are singletons. J gave up 1 base and V 2 bases, and 3 bases lay outside the gene matches. The CDR3 has 15 amino acids. From germline, CDR1 is SEHNR and CDR2 FQNEAQ (reference sequence). The receptor's source is an elderly woman with acute or convalescent COVID-19. The material sequenced was peripheral blood. V gene TRBV7-9 combines with J gene TRBJ1-1; 8 positions match TRBD1. CDR3 sequence (DNA): TGTGCCAGCAGCTTAACCGACAGGGGGAACACTGAAGCTTTCTTT. Protein: CASSLTDRGNTEAFF. Drawing the rest from reference TRBV7-9 and TRBJ1-1, the complete variable domain is DTGVSQNPRHKITKRGQNVTFRCDPISEHNRLYWYRQTLGQGPEFLTYFQNEAQLEKSRLLSDRFSAERPKGSFSTLEIQRTEQGDSAMYLCASSLTDRGNTEAFFGQGTRLTVV.